This is a list of T cell receptor beta chains from one sample in a study of blood T cell repertoires in COVID-19. Produced via immunoSEQ multiplex PCR; TCRdb's table is partial and in-frame only. The sample carries about 78,000 clones, about 90% recorded once. Sequenced: peripheral blood. The receptor set was obtained from a woman aged 45-60 years in a cohort sampled during active COVID-19. The CDR3 runs from the conserved cysteine through the conserved F or W. D genes are given only for firm matches. Expanded clones get a size class; other rows say once, few or many, or leave the size out.

D: -; size: once; V: TRBV10-3; J: TRBJ1-3; CDR3: CAIRPQGLQSGNTIYF; DNA: TGTGCCATCAGGCCGCAGGGGCTACAATCTGGAAACACCATATATTTT
D: TRBD1; size: -; V: TRBV3-1/TRBV3-2; J: TRBJ2-6; CDR3: CASSQYYDRAGANVLTF; DNA: TGTGCCAGCAGCCAATACTACGACAGGGCTGGGGCCAACGTCCTGACTTTC
D: TRBD1; size: -; V: TRBV14; J: TRBJ1-1; CDR3: CASSQGQGAEAFF; DNA: TGTGCCAGCAGCCAAGGACAGGGGGCTGAAGCTTTCTTT
D: -; size: -; V: TRBV2; J: TRBJ1-1; CDR3: CASSAVRSEEEAFF; DNA: TGTGCCAGCAGTGCCGTCAGGTCCGAAGAGGAAGCTTTCTTT
D: -; size: few; V: TRBV27; J: TRBJ2-7; CDR3: CASSFQVVDF; DNA: TGTGCCAGCAGTTTTCAAGTAGTAGACTTC
D: TRBD2; size: -; V: TRBV9; J: TRBJ2-1; CDR3: CASSVRVAGEGEQFF; DNA: TGTGCCAGCAGCGTAAGGGTAGCGGGGGAAGGTGAGCAGTTCTTC
D: TRBD1; size: -; V: TRBV7-3; J: TRBJ2-7; CDR3: CASSLLTGGEQYF; DNA: TGTGCCAGCAGCCTACTTACAGGGGGCGAGCAGTACTTC
D: -; size: -; V: TRBV5-6; J: TRBJ2-1; CDR3: CASRPGGAGNEQFF; DNA: TGTGCCAGCAGGCCGGGCGGGGCGGGGAATGAGCAGTTCTTC
D: -; size: -; V: TRBV18; J: TRBJ2-7; CDR3: CASSYPGSYEQYF; DNA: TGTGCCAGCTCATATCCCGGGAGTTACGAGCAGTACTTC
D: -; size: -; V: TRBV11-2; J: TRBJ1-6; CDR3: CASSRYSPDRFNSPLHF; DNA: TGTGCCAGCAGTCGCTACAGCCCTGACAGGTTCAATTCACCCCTCCACTTT
D: -; size: -; V: TRBV3-1/TRBV3-2; J: TRBJ2-5; CDR3: CASSQAEDSTQYF; DNA: TGTGCCAGCAGCCAAGCTGAAGACTCGACCCAGTACTTC
D: TRBD1; size: once; V: TRBV11-2; J: TRBJ2-7; CDR3: CASSLTGGSYEQYF; DNA: TGTGCCAGCAGCTTGACAGGGGGTTCCTACGAGCAGTACTTC
D: TRBD1; size: -; V: TRBV18; J: TRBJ1-2; CDR3: CASSPTGGADGYTF; DNA: TGTGCCAGCTCACCTACAGGGGGCGCCGATGGCTACACCTTC
D: -; size: -; V: TRBV28; J: TRBJ1-4; CDR3: CASSFERKLFF; DNA: TGTGCCAGCAGTTTCGAGAGGAAACTGTTTTTT
D: -; size: -; V: TRBV5-4; J: TRBJ2-2; CDR3: CASSLYTNTGELFF; DNA: TGTGCCAGCAGCCTTTATACTAACACCGGGGAGCTGTTTTTT
D: TRBD1; size: -; V: TRBV24-1; J: TRBJ2-2; CDR3: CATSVAGQGRSAGELFF; DNA: TGTGCCACCAGTGTTGCGGGACAGGGGCGGTCAGCCGGGGAGCTGTTTTTT
D: TRBD1; size: once; V: TRBV5-3; J: TRBJ2-1; CDR3: CARRPDRVPTYNEQFF; DNA: TGTGCCAGAAGACCAGACAGGGTCCCAACCTACAATGAGCAGTTCTTC
D: TRBD1; size: -; V: TRBV28; J: TRBJ1-2; CDR3: CASSLFRTGREGGYTF; DNA: TGTGCCAGCAGTTTATTCAGGACAGGGAGAGAAGGAGGCTACACCTTC
D: TRBD2; size: -; V: TRBV28; J: TRBJ2-7; CDR3: CASSPTPKTSGSSIYEQYF; DNA: TGTGCCAGCAGCCCTACCCCAAAGACTAGCGGGAGTTCTATCTACGAGCAGTACTTC
D: -; size: -; V: TRBV3-1/TRBV3-2; J: TRBJ2-5; CDR3: CASSQVTSSQETQYF; DNA: TGTGCCAGCAGCCAGGTCACTAGCAGCCAAGAGACCCAGTACTTC
D: TRBD2; size: -; V: TRBV7-8; J: TRBJ2-2; CDR3: CASSLGTSGSTTGELFF; DNA: TGTGCCAGCAGCTTAGGTACTAGCGGGAGTACGACCGGGGAGCTGTTTTTT
D: TRBD1; size: -; V: TRBV19; J: TRBJ1-2; CDR3: CASSIARDRGGYTF; DNA: TGTGCCAGTAGTATAGCCCGGGACAGGGGTGGCTACACCTTC
D: -; size: -; V: TRBV2; J: TRBJ2-2; CDR3: CASSESDIPVSELFF; DNA: TGTGCCAGCAGTGAATCGGACATCCCCGTATCGGAGCTGTTTTTT
D: TRBD1; size: -; V: TRBV18; J: TRBJ2-5; CDR3: CASSPGTGDRETQYF; DNA: TGTGCCAGCTCACCTGGGACAGGGGACAGGGAGACCCAGTACTTC
D: TRBD2; size: -; V: TRBV19; J: TRBJ2-5; CDR3: CASSSSRGTSGEETQYF; DNA: TGTGCCAGTAGTTCCTCTCGGGGGACTAGCGGAGAAGAGACCCAGTACTTC
D: -; size: -; V: TRBV5-1; J: TRBJ2-5; CDR3: CASSQGQSQETQYF; DNA: TGCGCCAGCAGTCAGGGGCAAAGTCAAGAGACCCAGTACTTC
D: -; size: -; V: TRBV2; J: TRBJ1-5; CDR3: CASSQSQGPRAQHF; DNA: TGTGCCAGCAGTCAAAGCCAGGGTCCTAGGGCCCAGCATTTT
D: TRBD1; size: -; V: TRBV5-6; J: TRBJ1-5; CDR3: CASSLALGQGNQPQHF; DNA: TGTGCCAGCAGCTTGGCCTTAGGACAGGGGAATCAGCCCCAGCATTTT
D: TRBD1; size: -; V: TRBV5-1; J: TRBJ1-2; CDR3: CASSLIEGAAGSYTF; DNA: TGCGCCAGCAGCTTGATCGAGGGGGCCGCGGGTTCTTACACCTTC
D: TRBD2; size: -; V: TRBV4-2; J: TRBJ2-3; CDR3: CASSQDPGGAGGTQYF; DNA: TGTGCCAGCAGCCAAGATCCGGGAGGGGCGGGGGGTACGCAGTATTTT
D: TRBD2; size: -; V: TRBV6-5; J: TRBJ2-2; CDR3: CASSTGLAGTGELFF; DNA: TGTGCCAGCAGTACGGGACTAGCGGGAACCGGGGAGCTGTTTTTT
D: TRBD1; size: -; V: TRBV6-6; J: TRBJ2-3; CDR3: CASISGQGVTDTQYF; DNA: TGTGCCAGCATTTCTGGACAGGGGGTGACAGATACGCAGTATTTT
D: TRBD2; size: -; V: TRBV3-1/TRBV3-2; J: TRBJ2-3; CDR3: CASSPNPGREIRDTQYF; DNA: TGTGCCAGCAGCCCAAACCCAGGGCGGGAGATAAGAGATACGCAGTATTTT
D: -; size: -; V: TRBV28; J: TRBJ2-1; CDR3: CASTSPRTVAHEQFF; DNA: TGTGCCAGCACCTCACCGAGGACAGTAGCCCATGAGCAGTTCTTC
D: -; size: -; V: TRBV19; J: TRBJ1-1; CDR3: CASRWGGETEAFF; DNA: TGTGCCAGTAGATGGGGCGGGGAGACTGAAGCTTTCTTT
D: -; size: -; V: TRBV28; J: TRBJ2-7; CDR3: CASSSQGRIPYEQYF; DNA: TGTGCCAGCAGTTCCCAGGGTAGGATACCCTACGAGCAGTACTTC
D: TRBD2; size: -; V: TRBV16; J: TRBJ2-3; CDR3: CASSHLLATSTDTQYF; DNA: TGTGCCAGCAGCCACCTACTAGCGACCTCCACAGATACGCAGTATTTT
D: -; size: -; V: TRBV7-9; J: TRBJ2-1; CDR3: CASSPSGRDNNEQFF; DNA: TGTGCCAGCAGCCCTAGCGGAAGGGACAACAATGAGCAGTTCTTC
D: -; size: -; V: TRBV3-1/TRBV3-2; J: TRBJ1-4; CDR3: CASSQQGKDSWSTNEKLFF; DNA: TGTGCCAGCAGCCAGCAGGGGAAGGATTCTTGGTCAACTAATGAAAAACTGTTTTTT
D: TRBD1; size: -; V: TRBV7-3; J: TRBJ2-1; CDR3: CASSPPGTGLEQFF; DNA: TGTGCCAGCAGCCCCCCGGGGACAGGGTTAGAGCAGTTCTTC